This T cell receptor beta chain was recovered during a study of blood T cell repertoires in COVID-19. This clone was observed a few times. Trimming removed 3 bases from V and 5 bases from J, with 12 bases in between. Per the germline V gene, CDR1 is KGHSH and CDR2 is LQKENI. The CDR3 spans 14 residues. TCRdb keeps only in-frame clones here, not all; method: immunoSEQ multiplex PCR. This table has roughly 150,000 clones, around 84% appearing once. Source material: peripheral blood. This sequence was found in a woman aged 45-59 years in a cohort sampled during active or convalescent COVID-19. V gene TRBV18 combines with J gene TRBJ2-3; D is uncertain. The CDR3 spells CASSPDSRLDTQYF. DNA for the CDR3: TGTGCCAGCTCACCCGACTCAAGACTAGATACGCAGTATTTT.